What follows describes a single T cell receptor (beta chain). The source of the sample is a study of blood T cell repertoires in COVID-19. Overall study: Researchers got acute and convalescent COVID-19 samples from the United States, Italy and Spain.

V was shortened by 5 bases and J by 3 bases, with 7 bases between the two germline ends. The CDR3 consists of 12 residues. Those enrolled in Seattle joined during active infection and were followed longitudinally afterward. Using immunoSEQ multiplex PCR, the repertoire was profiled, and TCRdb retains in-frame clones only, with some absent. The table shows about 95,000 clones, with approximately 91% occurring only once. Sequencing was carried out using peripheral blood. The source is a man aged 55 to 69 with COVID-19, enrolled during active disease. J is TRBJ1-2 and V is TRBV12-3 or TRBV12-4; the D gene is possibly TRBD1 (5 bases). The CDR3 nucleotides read TGTGCCAGCAGTCAGACAGACTATGGCTACACCTTC. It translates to CASSQTDYGYTF.